The entry below gives a single T cell receptor (beta chain) sequence along with its context. The clone's antigen remains unknown. Base qualities were left out, and no much larger clone turns up one base away. Reading the label with the study, this specimen's time point is: baseline before first vaccination. Vaccinee samples came from UK trials COV001 and COV002, including a single-blind randomized controlled phase 2/3 trial of AZD1222 (ChAdOx1 nCoV-19) in healthy adults. For TCRbeta chain sequencing, PBMC samples were collected from trial participants at day 0 and at day 28 after the second dose. The data stem from a study of T cell responses to AZD1222 COVID-19 vaccine (dated by TCRdb to about 2021). In terms of the full investigation: AZD1222 recipients whose second dose came at about 4 weeks and those whose second dose came at about 12 weeks were combined into one group, since spike-specific TCR depth and breadth did not differ between the two schedules. Trial participants were enrolled by age into 18-55, 56-69 and 70-plus year subgroups, with roughly 160, 29 and 62 TCR-sequenced participants respectively. TCR sequencing covered approximately 230 trial participants: 200 to 210 given two doses of AZD1222 and around 26 given two doses of MenACWY control vaccine. Overall study results and their limits: The 56-69-year group was small, and its depth increase did not reach significance, likely because of low power. Epitopes outside the regions mutated in the B.1.351 and B.1.1.7 variants were reportedly recognized by nearly half of the unique spike-specific TCRs. Because no day 14 peak-response samples were available, repertoires were characterized only after the peak T cell response. The whole spike protein was spanned by vaccine-associated CD4 TCRs, and dominant responses were seen in regions 160-218 and 743-854. After two AZD1222 doses, spike-specific TCR breadth and depth were significantly higher than at day 0 and than in MenACWY recipients. Most participants were white British and females outnumbered males, and the authors suggested that clonal diversity may have been underestimated. Only 5 to 7 AZD1222 recipients were SARS-CoV-2 seropositive at baseline, limiting conclusions about previously exposed vaccinees.

The CDR3 regions of human TCRbeta chains were analyzed by immunosequencing. In the source study's methods: TCRs in the repertoires were matched against a reference library of SARS-CoV-2-specific TCRs that had been generated with the MIRA antigen-specificity platform. Breadth was defined as the fraction of unique TCRs that were SARS-CoV-2-associated, and depth was defined as the fraction of total T cells that were SARS-CoV-2-associated. Using the MIRA data, each spike-specific TCR was mapped to the spike region that the TCR reacts to and placed in a CD4 or CD8 class. Log10-transformed breadth and depth values were compared by one-way ANOVA with Sidak's multiple comparisons tests. TCRdb's version of the immuneACCESS table is confined to in-frame rearrangements and falls short of the full clone set. An unresolved V gene accounts for under half of the shortfall where checked; the remainder is of unknown origin. The V and J calls and the clone size are those of that table, but D and trimming were determined from the DNA. This sample gives approximately 190,000 clones in total; 90% to 95% of them show up just once. The ten largest clones add up to 9.2% of the sample.

From its cysteine to its phenylalanine, the CDR3 spans 13 amino acids. The only DNA kept is the CDR3, 39 bases in frame from the first base. In the germline V gene (reference sequence), CDR1 corresponds to LNHDA and CDR2 to SQIVND. The junction shows trimming of 2 bases on V and 6 bases on J, plus 8 bases between the germline ends. The receptor comes from an adult in good health. The V gene is TRBV19 and the J gene is TRBJ1-5; TRBD1 is perhaps the D gene, given 5 matching bases. Material: peripheral blood, obtained on day 0 of AZD1222 vaccination. The nucleotide sequence is given as TGTGCCAGTAGTATAACAACAGGTCAGCCCCAGCATTTT. This yields the protein CASSITTGQPQHF. Extended through the reference TRBV19 and TRBJ1-5 proteins, this CDR3 yields the full variable domain: DGGITQSPKYLFRKEGQNVTLSCEQNLNHDAMYWYRQDPGQGLRLIYYSQIVNDFQKGDIAEGYSVSREKKESFPLTVTSAQKNPTAFYLCASSITTGQPQHFGDGTRLSIL.